What follows describes a single T cell receptor beta chain. This record belongs to a study of CD8 T cells in acute hepatitis C reinfection. As for the study in general: Sequences come from NS3-1073-specific CD8+ T cells, during acute infection and after clearance.

Sequencing used immunoSEQ multiplex PCR; TCRdb keeps in-frame clones, though not all of them. Altogether 35,000 to 40,000 clones are present, approximately 87% being singletons, with the ten largest covering roughly 0.48%. Time point of the sample: naive CD8 control sorted from an acute-time-point sample. People who inject drugs in the Montreal Hepatitis C Cohort were donors. Specimen: naive CD8+ T cells from PBMCs. This clonotype was obtained from a man aged 25-45 years with chronic hepatitis C.

DNA of the CDR3: TGTGCCAGCAGCCAGGTTAAGGTAGATAACACTGAAGCTTTCTTT. The encoded protein is CASSQVKVDNTEAFF. The rearrangement uses TRBV4-2 and TRBJ1-1; D is undetermined. The CDR3 has 15 residues. Trimming removed 3 bases at V and 2 bases at J, with 13 bases between. The germline CDR1 and CDR2 sequences are LGHNA and YNFKEQ.